This T cell receptor beta chain is from a study of control samples from healthy donors and cancer patients. Germline V gene data show CDR1 as MNHEY and CDR2 as SMNVEV (reference sequence). This CDR3 is 13 amino acids long. Trimming stripped 2 bases from V and 4 bases from J, with 8 bases between. Produced via immunoSEQ multiplex PCR; TCRdb's table is partial and in-frame only. The sample includes about 57,000 clones, more than 85% seen only once; the top ten take 0.8% to 1%. The table lists this clone with a count of one. V usage is TRBV27 and J usage is TRBJ1-1; D unresolved. The sequencing sample was made of PBMCs. This TCR derives from a man between 25 and 39 years old with colorectal cancer. Here the CDR3 reads CASSLKGGTEAFF. The DNA of the CDR3 is TGTGCCAGCAGTTTAAAGGGTGGCACTGAAGCTTTCTTT.